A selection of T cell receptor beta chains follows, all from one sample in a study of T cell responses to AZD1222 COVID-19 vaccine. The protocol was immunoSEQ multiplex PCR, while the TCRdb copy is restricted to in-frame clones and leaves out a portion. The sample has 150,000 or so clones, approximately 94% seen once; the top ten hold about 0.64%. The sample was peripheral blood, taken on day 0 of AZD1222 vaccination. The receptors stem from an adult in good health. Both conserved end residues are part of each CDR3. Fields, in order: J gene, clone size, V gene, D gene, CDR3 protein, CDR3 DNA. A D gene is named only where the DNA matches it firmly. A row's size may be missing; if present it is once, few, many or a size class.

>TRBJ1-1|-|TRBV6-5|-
CASSQGGGAFF
TGTGCCAGCAGCCAAGGAGGGGGAGCTTTCTTT
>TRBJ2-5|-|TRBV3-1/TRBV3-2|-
CASSQARGSVAKETQYF
TGTGCCAGCAGCCAAGCGAGGGGTTCCGTAGCCAAAGAGACCCAGTACTTC
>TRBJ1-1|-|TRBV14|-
CASSPSGFLEAFF
TGTGCCAGCAGCCCGTCGGGTTTTTTAGAAGCTTTCTTT
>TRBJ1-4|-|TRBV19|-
CASSIRPINEKLFF
TGTGCCAGTAGTATCCGACCGATTAATGAAAAACTGTTTTTT
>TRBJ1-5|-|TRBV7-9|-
CASTPGAWEPQHF
TGTGCCAGCACCCCGGGGGCTTGGGAGCCCCAGCATTTT
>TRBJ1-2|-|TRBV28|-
CASSMGSYGYTF
TGTGCCAGCAGTATGGGGAGCTATGGCTACACCTTC
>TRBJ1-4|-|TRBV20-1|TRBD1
CSASRSGGGEKLFF
TGCAGTGCTAGTCGCTCAGGGGGAGGTGAAAAACTGTTTTTT
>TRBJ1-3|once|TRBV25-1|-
CASSEQGVFDTIYF
TGTGCCAGCAGTGAGCAGGGAGTATTCGACACCATATATTTT
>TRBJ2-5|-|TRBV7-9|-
CASSQDSPREGGHF
TGTGCCAGCAGCCAGGACAGTCCAAGAGAGGGGGGGCACTTC
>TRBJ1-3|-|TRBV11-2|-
CASSLGNTIYF
TGTGCCAGCAGCTTGGGAAACACCATATATTTT
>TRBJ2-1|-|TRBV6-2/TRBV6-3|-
CASSYGLRDNEQFF
TGTGCCAGCAGTTACGGCCTCAGAGACAATGAGCAGTTCTTC